The 15 T cell receptor beta chains below were found in one sample sequenced in a study of OX40 agonist ivuxolimab in advanced cancers. Clones were read by immunoSEQ multiplex PCR, and TCRdb kept only the in-frame ones, dropping some. The table records 50,000 to 65,000 clones, roughly nine tenths of them present only once. The sequencing used CD4+ or CD8+ T cells sorted from blood, collected in a trial of the OX40 agonist ivuxolimab. The receptors derive from an adult with an advanced solid tumor such as melanoma, head and neck, liver or kidney cancer.

The chain couples TRBV5-1 to TRBJ2-5; 7 bases are shared with TRBD1. Germline V CDR1 and CDR2: SGHRS, YFSETQ. Losses at the gene ends were 4 bases for V and 5 bases for J; bases not matched to a gene: 8. The CDR3 consists of 14 residues. CDR3 amino acids: CASSADRVGETQYF. CDR3 nucleotide sequence: TGCGCCAGCAGCGCCGACAGGGTTGGGGAGACCCAGTACTTC.

This rearrangement joins TRBV6-6 to TRBJ2-5; D perhaps matches TRBD2 (7 bases). CDR1 is MNHNY and CDR2 is SVGAGI in the germline V gene (reference sequence). Trimming removed 6 bases from V and 5 bases from J, with 10 bases in between. The CDR3 sequence is 12 residues long. The CDR3 here is CASRGGGETQYF. Here the CDR3 DNA reads TGTGCCAGCAGGGGAGGGGGGGAGACCCAGTACTTC.

V gene TRBV5-6 combines with J gene TRBJ2-4; TRBD1 might be the D (6 bases). The CDR3 loop spans 15 amino acids. The V end was cut by 0 bases, the J end by 6 bases, with 13 bases between. Germline V gene data show CDR1 as SGHDT and CDR2 as YYEEEE. As DNA, the CDR3 is TGTGCCAGCAGCTTGGGAGGACAGTCCACAAACATTCAGTACTTC. The encoded protein is CASSLGGQSTNIQYF.

The genes are TRBV27 and TRBJ2-1; 14 bases are shared with TRBD2. The V gene end was trimmed by 1 base and the J gene end by 3 bases; junction bases not matched to a gene: 5. Germline V CDR1 and CDR2: MNHEY, SMNVEV (reference sequence). The CDR3 covers 18 residues. CDR3 protein: CASSLFLGLAGDYNEQFF. The CDR3, as DNA: TGTGCCAGCAGTTTATTTCTGGGACTAGCGGGGGACTACAATGAGCAGTTCTTC.

The rearrangement links TRBV20-1 to TRBJ1-2, with D unresolved. V lost 2 bases, J lost 6 bases, and 7 bases lay in between. The CDR3 has 11 amino acids. The germline CDR1 and CDR2 sequences are DFQATT and SNEGSKA (reference sequence). CDR3: CSARTGNGYTF. The CDR3 DNA sequence: TGCAGTGCTAGAACTGGGAATGGCTACACCTTC.

The rearrangement joins TRBV7-9 to TRBJ2-7; the D gene is possibly TRBD1 (6 bases). Germline V gene sequence: CDR1 SEHNR, CDR2 FQNEAQ (reference sequence). Deletions cut 3 bases from V and 3 bases from J, with 9 bases between. The CDR3 totals 13 residues. The CDR3 here is CASSFDRHYEQYF. The CDR3 DNA follows: TGTGCCAGCAGCTTCGACAGGCACTACGAGCAGTACTTC.

The genes are TRBV27 and TRBJ2-7; 9 positions match TRBD1. Germline CDR1 and CDR2: MNHEY and SMNVEV (reference sequence). CDR3 length equals 16 residues. The V segment lost 5 bases and the J segment 5 bases; nucleotides outside the gene matches: 13. This CDR3 reads CASSRVTGQGYNEQYF. The CDR3 region has the DNA TGTGCCAGCAGTCGAGTTACGGGACAGGGTTATAACGAGCAGTACTTC.

The chain carries TRBV18 and TRBJ1-2; 12 positions match TRBD1. This CDR3 spans 14 amino acids. V lost 5 bases to trimming and J lost 8 bases; unmatched junction nucleotides: 6. Germline V CDR1 and CDR2: KGHSH, LQKENI. CDR3 protein: CASSSGQGAGGYTF. CDR3 coding DNA: TGTGCCAGCTCATCGGGACAGGGGGCTGGCGGCTACACCTTC.

The V and J genes are TRBV5-1 and TRBJ1-3; no reliable D call. Germline V lookup: CDR1 SGHRS, CDR2 YFSETQ. The CDR3 covers 14 residues. Trimming took off 0 bases at V and 0 bases at J, with 4 bases between the two ends. The CDR3 region is CASSLAHSGNTIYF. The CDR3 DNA follows: TGCGCCAGCAGCTTGGCACACTCTGGAAACACCATATATTTT.

The V and J genes are TRBV5-6 and TRBJ1-3; the match to TRBD1 covers 7 bases. After removal of 4 bases from V and 4 bases from J, the junction contained 5 bases not matched to a gene. This CDR3 spans 14 amino acids. Per germline, CDR1 SGHDT and CDR2 YYEEEE. CDR3 sequence: CASSETGYGNTIYF. Here the CDR3 DNA reads TGTGCCAGCAGCGAGACAGGGTACGGAAACACCATATATTTT.

The chain uses TRBV6-5 and TRBJ1-5; no clear D. V lost 6 bases to trimming and J lost 4 bases, with 10 bases between them. CDR1 and CDR2 (germline): MNHEY, SVGAGI. The CDR3 has 13 amino acids. The CDR3 spells CASSWSGNQPQHF. For the CDR3, the DNA is TGTGCCAGCAGCTGGTCGGGAAATCAGCCCCAGCATTTT.

This clone was observed a handful of times. This chain links TRBV7-2 with TRBJ1-1; no clear D. CDR1 and CDR2 from the germline V gene are SGHTA and FQGNSA. The ends were cut back, 4 bases at V and 1 base at J, with 10 bases in the middle. This CDR3 has 14 amino acids. The CDR3 bases are TGTGCCAGCAGCTCAGGTCCAGCGAACACTGAAGCTTTCTTT. Protein product: CASSSGPANTEAFF.

The V and J genes are TRBV6-6 and TRBJ2-4; D call uncertain. The CDR3 loop spans 14 amino acids. V dropped 7 bases and J dropped 0 bases, with 10 bases sitting between them. Germline-derived CDR1 and CDR2 are MNHNY and SVGAGI (reference sequence). CDR3 residues: CASNLDTAKNIQYF. The DNA of the CDR3 is TGTGCCAGCAACCTAGACACAGCCAAAAACATTCAGTACTTC.

The V gene is TRBV6-1, the J gene TRBJ1-1; TRBD1 matches at 7 bases. Trimming at V came to 4 bases and at J to 3 bases, leaving 2 bases not matched to a gene. Germline CDR1 and CDR2: MNHNS and SASEGT. This CDR3 region has 13 residues. CDR3 residues: CASSVQGYTEAFF. In nucleotides, the CDR3 is TGTGCCAGCAGTGTACAGGGGTACACTGAAGCTTTCTTT.

The chain couples TRBV4-2 to TRBJ2-2; no firm D call. Trimming cost V 2 bases and J 4 bases, with 11 bases left between them. This CDR3 is 15 amino acids long. CDR1 and CDR2 (germline): LGHNA, YNFKEQ. As DNA, the CDR3 is TGTGCCAGCAGCCAACGAAGCTCGGGCACCGGGGAGCTGTTTTTT. Its protein product is CASSQRSSGTGELFF.